This T cell receptor beta chain was obtained from a study of T cell clonality in common variable immunodeficiency (dated by TCRdb to 2014 to 2015). Study-wide conclusions, independent of this receptor: Fewer deletions and N-nucleotide insertions were reportedly observed in CVID TCRbeta sequences, and highly modified clones with 13 or more V deletions were reportedly absent from CVID TCRbeta sequences. Despite equal DNA input, controls averaged around 80,000 unique sequences per sample versus roughly 32,000 in CVID samples. According to the authors, finding the cause of the higher clonality in CVID would require sequencing the repertoires of T cell subpopulations. Compared with healthy controls, CVID subjects showed increased TCRbeta clonality (t-test p = 0.018), a feature most characteristic of about a third of subjects. Correlations of repertoire features with clinical complications were constrained by heterogeneity among patients within the CVID cohort. Healthy controls shared more TCRbeta clones with each other than CVID subjects shared among themselves (p < 0.0001).

Equivalent amounts of genomic DNA from CVID and control samples were used as sequencing input. For every sample, a 60 bp segment covering the rearranged TCRbeta CDR3 region was amplified and then sequenced. The immunoSEQ assay, a bias-corrected multiplex PCR combined with high-throughput sequencing, was used to amplify TCRbeta. The authors' analysis ran thus. Every unique nucleotide sequence counted as a clone and was annotated with V, D and J genes, copy number and frequency. Sequences were labeled productive if in frame, and non-productive if out of frame or containing stop codons. Clonality was calculated from Shannon's entropy as previously described. The predicted amino acid sequences of productive clones were used to derive the mean CDR3 Kyte-Doolittle hydropathy. Scaled V gene usage was hierarchically clustered using Manhattan distance and complete linkage with the R hclust function. Sharing of clones by CDR3 amino acid sequence was evaluated by resampling 12 repertoires per group over 100 rounds. The repertoires were screened for 60 to 85 published EBV-specific TCRbeta sequences and some 230 published CMV-specific TCRbeta sequences. Two CVID samples yielding fewer than 10,000 sequences were excluded from analysis, leaving some 40 CVID repertoires. This is the immuneACCESS table as TCRdb keeps it, with only in-frame sequences that have V and J called. A part of the clones is gone; compared with another copy, unresolved V genes explain less than half, and the rest is unexplained. V, J and clone size were drawn from that table, and D and trimming were deduced from the DNA. In this sample the table shows roughly 58,000 clones, and no singletons are among them. Roughly 0.83% of the sample rests with the top ten.

Most of the CVID patients and most of the healthy controls were of Caucasian heritage. From each donor, roughly 4.5 to 8.5 ml of heparinized peripheral whole blood was collected. Genomic DNA from adults with common variable immune deficiency (CVID) and from healthy adult controls was used for sequencing of TCRbeta CDR3 repertoires. The control group comprised approximately 22 healthy adult volunteers, about 12 female and approximately ten male, aged about 20 to 70 years with a mean age of around 37. Diluted blood was density-centrifuged over Hypaque 1077 or Ficoll-Paque to isolate peripheral blood mononuclear cells. Genomic DNA was extracted from unsorted mononuclear cells by Qiagen column purification or by a centrifugation-based method. CDR1 and CDR2, looked up from the germline V gene, are SGHDT and YYEEEE. The CDR3 measures 14 amino acids from cysteine to phenylalanine. Shown are 33 bases from within the CDR3, in frame from base 1.

On this clone itself: The antigen it binds to is not known. The CDR3 end lies 3 residues beyond the end of the read and is filled in from the germline J gene.

The rearrangement combines TRBV5-6 with TRBJ1-4; TRBD1 might be the D gene, on 5 matching bases. The clonotype comes from a person aged 18 to 75 in good health. Source material: peripheral blood mononuclear cells. The CDR3 reads as follows: CASSFRGLNSPLFF. CDR3 DNA (partial): TGTGCCAGCAGCTTTAGGGGCCTTAATTCACCA.